This record covers a single TCR beta chain. Its antigen is still unknown. The data belong to a study of cytomegalovirus exposure and HLA in healthy donors. Broader study findings: A later analysis reportedly found fewer N-insertions in an Asian-associated ancestry cluster than the roughly 680-donor mean. Presence/absence analysis assumed near-uniform sequencing depth across donors. Researchers reportedly found TCR beta sequences accurately predicted most subjects' HLA-A and HLA-B alleles.

Per the germline V gene, CDR1 is MDHEN and CDR2 is SYDVKM. CDR3 length: 17 amino acids. With V trimmed by 2 bases and J by 3 bases, 7 bases remained unmatched. Everyone who donated was a healthy bone marrow donor. The PCR was carried out with 60 Vbeta primers and 13 Jbeta primers. Clones were read by immunoSEQ multiplex PCR, and TCRdb kept only the in-frame ones, dropping some. The table shows around 160,000 clones, with over 65% occurring only once. Sequencing was performed on PBMCs. V usage is TRBV28 and J usage is TRBJ2-6; 7 positions agree with TRBD1. This clonotype originated in a woman aged 40 to 50 in good health and CMV-seropositive. CDR3 region: CASSLPTGSGGANVLTF. CDR3 DNA: TGTGCCAGCAGTTTACCGACAGGGTCGGGTGGGGCCAACGTCCTGACTTTC.